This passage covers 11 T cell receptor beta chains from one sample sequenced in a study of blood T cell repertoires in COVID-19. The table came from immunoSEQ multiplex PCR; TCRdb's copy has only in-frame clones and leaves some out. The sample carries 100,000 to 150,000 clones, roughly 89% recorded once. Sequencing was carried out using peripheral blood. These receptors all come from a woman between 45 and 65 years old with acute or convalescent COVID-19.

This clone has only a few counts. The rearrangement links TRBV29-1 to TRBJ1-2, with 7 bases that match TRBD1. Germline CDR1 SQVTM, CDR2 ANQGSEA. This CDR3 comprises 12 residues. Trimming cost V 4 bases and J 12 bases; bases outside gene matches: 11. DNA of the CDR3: TGCAGCGTTGGGCCTCGAACAGGGGTTCACACCTTC. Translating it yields CSVGPRTGVHTF.

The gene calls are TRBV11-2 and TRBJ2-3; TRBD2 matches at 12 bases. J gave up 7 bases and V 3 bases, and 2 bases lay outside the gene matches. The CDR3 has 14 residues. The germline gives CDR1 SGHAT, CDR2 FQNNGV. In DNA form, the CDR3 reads TGTGCCAGCAGCTTGGGACTAGCGGGTAATACGCAGTATTTT. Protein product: CASSLGLAGNTQYF.

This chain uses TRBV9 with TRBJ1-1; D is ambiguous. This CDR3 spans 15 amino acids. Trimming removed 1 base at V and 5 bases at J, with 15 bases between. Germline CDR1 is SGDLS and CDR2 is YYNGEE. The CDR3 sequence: CASSVSGVGRTEAFF. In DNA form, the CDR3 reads TGTGCCAGCAGCGTATCCGGGGTCGGAAGAACTGAAGCTTTCTTT.

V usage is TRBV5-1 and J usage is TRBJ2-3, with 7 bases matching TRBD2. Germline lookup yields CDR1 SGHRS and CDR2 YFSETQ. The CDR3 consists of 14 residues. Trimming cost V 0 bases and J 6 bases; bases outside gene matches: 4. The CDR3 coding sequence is TGCGCCAGCAGCTTGGGGCTAGCGGCCGATACGCAGTATTTT. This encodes CASSLGLAADTQYF.

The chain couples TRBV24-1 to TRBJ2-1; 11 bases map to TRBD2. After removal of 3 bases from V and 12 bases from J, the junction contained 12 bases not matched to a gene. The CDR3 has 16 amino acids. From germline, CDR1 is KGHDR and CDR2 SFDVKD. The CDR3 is CATSDLIAGGPGVQFF. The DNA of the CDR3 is TGTGCCACCAGTGATCTAATAGCGGGGGGGCCTGGTGTGCAGTTCTTC.

CDR3 coding DNA: TGTGCCAGCAGTTACCCCCTTGGGACAGGGGAAACTGAGACCCAGTACTTC. Protein sequence: CASSYPLGTGETETQYF. The gene calls are TRBV6-2 or TRBV6-3 and TRBJ2-5, with 10 bases aligning to TRBD1. This CDR3 has 17 residues. V shed 2 bases, J shed 5 bases, and the junction held 11 bases outside the gene matches. CDR1 MNHEY and CDR2 SVGEGT come from the germline V gene.

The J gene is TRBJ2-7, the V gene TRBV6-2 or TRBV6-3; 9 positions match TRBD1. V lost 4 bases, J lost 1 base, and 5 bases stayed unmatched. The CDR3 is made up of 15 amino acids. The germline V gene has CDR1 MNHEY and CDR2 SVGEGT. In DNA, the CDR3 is TGTGCCAGCAGTTTCCCCGGGACAGGGTCCTACGAGCAGTACTTC. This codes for CASSFPGTGSYEQYF.

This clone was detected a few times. CDR3 in DNA: TGTGCCTGGAACCCTGGAGTTATGAACACTGAAGCTTTCTTT. Residues: CAWNPGVMNTEAFF. The genes are TRBV30 and TRBJ1-1; no clear D. Germline CDR1 and CDR2: GTSNPN and SVGIG (reference sequence). V was pared by 4 bases and J by 0 bases, with 12 bases between. The CDR3 has 14 residues.

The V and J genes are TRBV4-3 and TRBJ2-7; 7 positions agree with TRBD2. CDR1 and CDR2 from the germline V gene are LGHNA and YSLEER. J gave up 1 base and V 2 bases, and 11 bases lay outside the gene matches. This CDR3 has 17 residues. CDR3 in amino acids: CASSQYYTGTTSYEQYF. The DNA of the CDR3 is TGCGCCAGCAGCCAATACTACACCGGGACTACTTCCTACGAGCAGTACTTC.

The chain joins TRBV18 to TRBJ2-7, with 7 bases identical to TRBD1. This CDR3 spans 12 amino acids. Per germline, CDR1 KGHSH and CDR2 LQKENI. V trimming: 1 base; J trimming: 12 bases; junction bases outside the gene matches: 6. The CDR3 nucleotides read TGTGCCAGCTCACCACAGGACAGGACGCCGTACTTC. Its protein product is CASSPQDRTPYF.

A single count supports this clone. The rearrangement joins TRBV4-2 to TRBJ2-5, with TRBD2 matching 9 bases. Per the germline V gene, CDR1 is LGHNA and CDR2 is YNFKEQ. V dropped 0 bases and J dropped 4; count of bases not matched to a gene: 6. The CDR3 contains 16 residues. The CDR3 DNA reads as TGTGCCAGCAGCCAAGATAGGGGCGGGGGGGGAGAGACCCAGTACTTC. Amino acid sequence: CASSQDRGGGGETQYF.